The 14 T cell receptor beta chains below were found in one sample sequenced in a study of blood T cells in healthy people across ages. A second about 6 to 12 cycle PCR used barcoded and J-beta primers. MiXCR, applied by TCRdb to the 5' RACE reads, yields one record per CDR3 protein. The data hold about 1.8 million distinct CDR3 sequences, with around 48% observed a single time. Input material: blood. All receptors come from a woman aged 40 to 55 in good health.

This clonotype was counted once. The chain uses TRBV2 and TRBJ2-4; TRBD1 might be the D (6 bases). The DNA matches TRBJ2-7 better at its end, which makes the J call doubtful. The CDR3 length is 13 residues. CDR1 and CDR2 from the germline V gene are SNHLY and FYNNEI. CDR3 loop: CASSRDNNYEQYF. The CDR3 coding sequence is TGTGCCAGCAGTCGGGACAACAACTACGAGCAGTACTTC.

The V gene is TRBV4-2, the J gene TRBJ2-1; unclear D gene. The CDR3 covers 17 residues. Germline CDR1 reads LGHNA; CDR2 reads YNFKEQ. V lost 0 bases and J lost 1, with 13 bases in between. This CDR3 reads CASSQDPPLSSYNEQFF. CDR3 nucleotides: TGTGCCAGCAGCCAAGATCCCCCTTTGTCTTCCTACAATGAGCAGTTCTTC.

The chain links TRBV20-1 to TRBJ2-1; D possibly corresponds to TRBD2 (7 bases). Germline CDR1 DFQATT, CDR2 SNEGSKA (reference sequence). The CDR3 runs 14 residues. V gave up 3 bases and J gave up 4 bases, with 13 bases separating them. CDR3 sequence: CSASWRGGYNEQFF. In DNA, the CDR3 is TGCAGTGCTAGCTGGAGGGGGGGGTACAATGAGCAGTTCTTC.

The chain employs TRBV11-1 and TRBJ2-5; 13 positions agree with TRBD2. V was clipped by 4 bases and J by 2 bases; unmatched bases: 4. The CDR3 length is 16 residues. Germline CDR1 SGHAT, CDR2 FQDESV (reference sequence). The CDR3 loop reads CASSYGTSGAQETQYF. For the CDR3, the DNA is TGTGCCAGCAGCTACGGGACTAGCGGGGCTCAAGAGACCCAGTACTTC.

The chain uses TRBV27 and TRBJ2-3; D is perhaps TRBD1 or TRBD2 (5 bases each). The CDR3 spans 15 residues. V shed 8 bases and J shed 0 bases, with 15 bases lying between them. Germline V gene sequence: CDR1 MNHEY, CDR2 SMNVEV (reference sequence). The CDR3, as DNA: TGTGCCAGCTTCGACTTCGGGGCTAGCACAGATACGCAGTATTTT. It encodes CASFDFGASTDTQYF.

The V gene is TRBV7-2, the J gene TRBJ2-5; maybe TRBD2 (5 bases). The DNA end is more similar to TRBJ2-7, so the J call may be wrong. Germline V lookup: CDR1 SGHTA, CDR2 FQGNSA. The CDR3 is made up of 14 amino acids. The CDR3 is CASSPLSGISEQYF. The CDR3 nucleotides are TGTGCCAGCAGCCCCCTTTCGGGGATCTCCGAGCAGTACTTC.

The chain carries TRBV20-1 and TRBJ2-1, with TRBD2 identical over 11 bases. Germline V CDR1 and CDR2: DFQATT, SNEGSKA (reference sequence). With 1 base clipped from V and 0 bases from J, the junction kept 5 bases outside the gene matches. The CDR3 runs 17 residues. CDR3 loop: CSARALAGAPSYNEQFF. In nucleotides, the CDR3 is TGCAGTGCTAGAGCACTAGCGGGGGCCCCCTCCTACAATGAGCAGTTCTTC.

This clonotype was observed a handful of times. The rearrangement uses TRBV20-1 and TRBJ2-5, with TRBD2 matching 10 bases. The V segment lost 1 base and the J segment 5 bases; nucleotides outside the gene matches: 4. The CDR3 runs to 14 residues. The V gene's germline CDR1 is DFQATT and CDR2 SNEGSKA (reference sequence). The CDR3 reads CSARGAGGWETQYF. CDR3 nucleotides: TGCAGTGCTAGAGGAGCGGGGGGGTGGGAGACCCAGTACTTC.

This clonotype appeared many times. Mismatch with germline at one junction end may stem from a read error. The V call is TRBV4-3, the J call TRBJ1-5; no firm D call. The CDR3 loop spans 13 amino acids. Germline loops: CDR1 LGHNA, CDR2 YSLEER. For the CDR3, the DNA is TGTGCCAGCAGCCAAGGCCGTAATCAGCCCCAGCATTTT. Translated, it gives CASSQGRNQPQHF.

This clonotype has only a few counts. This chain uses TRBV4-3 with TRBJ2-3, with TRBD2 identical over 11 bases. The CDR3 totals 18 residues. V shed 1 base and J 2 bases; nucleotides not matched to a gene: 8. Germline loops: CDR1 LGHNA, CDR2 YSLEER. The CDR3 is CASSQATPGLADTDTQYF. The CDR3 nucleotides read TGCGCCAGCAGCCAAGCGACTCCGGGACTAGCGGACACAGATACGCAGTATTTT.

The chain employs TRBV10-3 and TRBJ2-5, with TRBD1 matching over 7 bases. CDR3 length: 13 amino acids. Per the germline V gene, CDR1 is ENHRY and CDR2 is SYGVKD. CDR3 in DNA: TGTGCTTGTGGGACAGTGCACCAAGAGACCCAGTACTTC. As protein: CACGTVHQETQYF.

The rearrangement uses TRBV7-3 and TRBJ1-1; 10 bases align to TRBD1. V lost 4 bases, J lost 6 bases, and 11 bases stayed unmatched. CDR1 and CDR2 (germline): SGHTA, FQGTGA. This CDR3 is built from 16 residues. The CDR3 loop is CASSSLIRDRGPEAFF. CDR3 DNA sequence: TGTGCCAGCAGCTCACTGATCCGGGACAGGGGTCCTGAAGCTTTCTTT.

The chain uses TRBV5-1 and TRBJ2-7; no clear D gene. Germline V CDR1 and CDR2: SGHRS, YFSETQ. Trimming removed 7 bases at V and 7 bases at J, with 24 bases between. This CDR3 contains 15 residues. For the CDR3, the DNA is TGCGCCAGCGCTCTCGACGGCCGATACTATGGGGAGCAGTACTTC. It encodes CASALDGRYYGEQYF.

The gene calls are TRBV20-1 and TRBJ1-2, with 8 bases that match TRBD1. The germline V gene encodes CDR1 DFQATT and CDR2 SNEGSKA (reference sequence). J was trimmed by 2 bases and V by 5 bases; bases with no gene match: 13. This CDR3 contains 16 residues. The CDR3 DNA follows: TGCAGTGCTTATGACAGGGGAGAAGTTAAGAACTATGGCTACACCTTC. Protein sequence: CSAYDRGEVKNYGYTF.